Shown below are 16 T cell receptor beta chains from a single sample sequenced in a study of Graves' ophthalmopathy and Graves' hyperthyroidism. The authors amplified TCR beta CDR3 regions, and they did so from RNA transcripts for repertoire sequencing. HTBI primers were used in a first-round RT-PCR, which preceded a second-round multiplex PCR. TCRdb reprocessed the multiplex PCR reads via MiXCR and lists one record per CDR3 protein. In the table there are a few hundred thousand distinct CDR3 sequences, about a fifth of which are singletons. The specimen was peripheral blood. These receptors came from a woman aged 45-59 years with Graves' ophthalmopathy.

This clonotype was detected ten times or more. This chain joins TRBV9 and TRBJ1-2; D is undetermined. V lost 0 bases, J lost 2 bases, and 11 bases lay in between. There are 15 residues in the CDR3. Germline V gene data show CDR1 as SGDLS and CDR2 as YYNGEE. In DNA form, the CDR3 reads TGTGCCAGCAGCGTAGAGGGCAGGATGAACTATGGCTACACCTTC. Protein sequence: CASSVEGRMNYGYTF. Full variable domain (remainder filled in from reference TRBV9 and TRBJ1-2): DSGVTQTPKHLITATGQRVTLRCSPRSGDLSVYWYQQSLDQGLQFLIQYYNGEERAKGNILERFSAQQFPDLHSELNLSSLELGDSALYFCASSVEGRMNYGYTFGSGTRLTVV.

The sample holds many counts of this clonotype. V is TRBV19 and J is TRBJ2-5; the match to TRBD2 covers 7 bases. Germline CDR1 LNHDA, CDR2 SQIVND (reference sequence). V was clipped by 3 bases and J by 5 bases; unmatched bases: 6. CDR3 length equals 14 residues. Written as DNA, the CDR3 is TGTGCCAGTAGTATGGGAGGGGCGGCGGAGACCCAGTACTTC. Translation: CASSMGGAAETQYF.

This clonotype was counted between two and nine times. V gene TRBV11-2 combines with J gene TRBJ2-2; maybe TRBD1 (6 bases). The CDR3 length is 15 residues. CDR1 SGHAT and CDR2 FQNNGV come from the germline V gene. V lost 1 base and J 4 bases, leaving 10 bases between the germline ends. The CDR3 here is CASSLAFRGTGELFF. CDR3 nucleotides: TGTGCCAGCAGCTTAGCCTTCAGGGGCACCGGGGAGCTGTTTTTT. Filled out from reference TRBV11-2 and TRBJ2-2, the complete variable domain reads EAGVAQSPRYKIIEKRQSVAFWCNPISGHATLYWYQQILGQGPKLLIQFQNNGVVDDSQLPKDRFSAERLKGVDSTLKIQPAKLEDSAVYLCASSLAFRGTGELFFGEGSRLTVL.

In its sample, this clonotype was seen many times. The chain employs TRBV14 and TRBJ1-2, with TRBD1 identical over 7 bases. Germline values: CDR1 SGHDN, CDR2 FVKESK. V was clipped by 0 bases and J by 2 bases; unmatched bases: 9. CDR3 size: 17 residues. The CDR3: CASSQEQGTSINYGYTF. The CDR3 DNA reads TGTGCCAGCAGCCAAGAACAGGGGACATCCATAAACTATGGCTACACCTTC.

This clonotype has more than one count but fewer than ten. The chain combines TRBV14 with TRBJ2-7; D possibly corresponds to TRBD1 (6 bases). Germline V lookup: CDR1 SGHDN, CDR2 FVKESK. The CDR3 runs 13 residues. Trimming removed 7 bases at V and 3 bases at J, with 13 bases between. CDR3 bases: TGTGCCAGCAATCCGACAGGAATCTACGAGCAGTACTTC. Residues: CASNPTGIYEQYF.

V usage is TRBV28 and J usage is TRBJ1-6; D perhaps matches TRBD1 (6 bases). Trimming cost V 11 bases and J 6 bases, with 17 bases left between them. In germline, CDR1 is MDHEN, CDR2 SYDVKM. The CDR3 totals 14 residues. The CDR3 DNA reads TGTGCCGCCGGGGGGGGCGCTGTTAATTCACCCCTCCACTTT. This gives the protein CAAGGGAVNSPLHF. The full variable domain, in which reference TRBV28 and TRBJ1-6 provide the parts outside the CDR3, is DVKVTQSSRYLVKRTGEKVFLECVQDMDHENMFWYRQDPGLGLRLIYFSYDVKMKEKGDIPEGYSVSREKKERFSLILESASTNQTSMYLCAAGGGAVNSPLHFGNGTRLTVT.

This clonotype has only a few counts. The chain couples TRBV15 to TRBJ1-5; 8 bases map to TRBD1. J was trimmed by 4 bases and V by 1 base; bases with no gene match: 3. The CDR3 covers 15 residues. The germline V gene has CDR1 LNHNV and CDR2 YYDKDF (reference sequence). CDR3 in DNA: TGTGCCACCAGCAGAGGGACAGGGACTAATCAGCCCCAGCATTTT. Residues: CATSRGTGTNQPQHF.

This clonotype was seen repeatedly, ten times or more. In DNA form, the CDR3 reads TGTGCCAGCAGTGAAGCAGGGACTAGCGGCTCCTACGAGCAGTACTTC. Translating gives CASSEAGTSGSYEQYF. The chain recombines TRBV6-1 with TRBJ2-7; 11 bases line up with TRBD2. In germline, CDR1 is MNHNS, CDR2 SASEGT. The CDR3 has 16 residues. Germline trimming cut 0 bases from V and 0 bases from J; bases unmatched to any gene: 1.

There are many counts of this clonotype. This sequence joins TRBV6-1 and TRBJ2-7, with TRBD2 matching over 13 bases. The CDR3 extends over 15 amino acids. V lost 6 bases and J lost 1; bases outside the gene matches: 3. The germline gives CDR1 MNHNS, CDR2 SASEGT. The CDR3 reads CASSTLAGGSYEQYF. CDR3 DNA: TGTGCCAGCAGCACACTAGCGGGAGGGTCCTACGAGCAGTACTTC.

This clonotype was picked up many times. This chain uses TRBV6-5 with TRBJ1-5; the D gene is possibly TRBD1 (5 bases). The CDR3 sequence is 15 residues long. CDR1 MNHEY and CDR2 SVGAGI come from the germline V gene. The V gene lost 0 bases and the J gene lost 5 bases, with 11 bases spanning the gap. CDR3 DNA: TGTGCCAGCAGTTACTCAGGTCCGGGGGATCAGCCCCAGCATTTT. Translation: CASSYSGPGDQPQHF.

The chain uses TRBV20-1 and TRBJ2-7, with 9 bases aligning to TRBD2. Germline V gene sequence: CDR1 DFQATT, CDR2 SNEGSKA (reference sequence). The CDR3 spans 14 residues. The V and J ends lost 1 base and 2 bases, in that order; junction bases with no gene match: 3. CDR3 amino acids: CSARGGLATYEQYF. The CDR3 DNA follows: TGCAGTGCTAGAGGTGGACTAGCGACCTACGAGCAGTACTTC.

This clonotype was counted ten times or more. The rearrangement joins TRBV29-1 to TRBJ1-2; TRBD1 matches at 9 bases. The germline gives CDR1 SQVTM, CDR2 ANQGSEA. Trimming at V came to 6 bases and at J to 4 bases, leaving 9 bases not matched to a gene. The CDR3 has 14 amino acids. CDR3 residues: CSVGGQGRSYGYTF. The CDR3 coding sequence is TGCAGCGTCGGCGGACAGGGGAGGAGCTATGGCTACACCTTC.

The chain links TRBV29-1 to TRBJ2-7, with TRBD1 matching over 7 bases. Germline loops: CDR1 SQVTM, CDR2 ANQGSEA. The CDR3 is 12 residues long. Unmatched junction bases numbered 6, after V lost 7 bases and J lost 3 bases. DNA of the CDR3: TGCAGCGGAGGGACAGTAGACTACGAGCAGTACTTC. This gives the protein CSGGTVDYEQYF.

With regard to this clonotype: A much more abundant neighbour one base away suggests this may be a read error. The chain combines TRBV12-3 or TRBV12-4 with TRBJ2-7; the match to TRBD2 covers 10 bases. This CDR3 comprises 15 residues. This chain's CDR3 is CVSSLGSGGAYEQYF. The CDR3 DNA is TGTGTCAGCAGTTTAGGGAGCGGGGGGGCCTACGAGCAGTACTTC.

This clonotype has a count of ten or more. This chain connects TRBV2 to TRBJ1-5, with a possible D match to TRBD1 (5 bases). This CDR3 has 14 residues. Trimming shortened V by 5 bases and J by 4 bases, and 12 bases separated the two germline ends. The germline gives CDR1 SNHLY, CDR2 FYNNEI. The CDR3: CASSLGRTNQPQHF. CDR3 sequence (DNA): TGTGCCAGCAGTCTGGGACGGACAAATCAGCCCCAGCATTTT.

This sequence joins TRBV4-1 and TRBJ1-5; no firm D call. Trimming removed 5 bases from V and 5 bases from J, with 10 bases in between. Germline V lookup: CDR1 MGHRA, CDR2 YSYEKL. The CDR3 loop spans 13 amino acids. This chain's CDR3 is CASSYVGDQPQHF. CDR3 in DNA: TGCGCCAGCAGCTACGTCGGGGATCAGCCCCAGCATTTT.